Reported below is one T cell receptor (beta chain). Its matching antigen is unknown. Trimming took 2 bases from V and 1 from J; bases not matched to a gene: 3. Per the germline V gene, CDR1 is PRHDT and CDR2 is FYEKMQ (reference sequence). The CDR3 spans 16 residues. This specimen comes from a study of shared clonotypes between healthy human individuals. Whole-study context: Donor ages ranged 18 to 49 years: a couple of women, three men. Study observations and caveats: A reduction in generation probabilities was seen for non-shared clonotypes relative to those shared by all four donors. The study sampled only blood, and tissue repertoires likely differ.

Only CD45RO-negative cells positively selected for CCR7 counted as naive CD8 cells, so terminally differentiated effector memory CD45RA+ cells were excluded. Some clones are missing from TCRdb's copy, which holds only in-frame ones; the method was immunoSEQ multiplex PCR. The data contain about 2 million clones, approximately 94% of them seen just once; the ten biggest clones take up 1% to 1.5%. This TCR was recovered from a man aged 18 to 29 in good health. Sequences were obtained from naive CD8+ T cells sorted from blood. V is TRBV13 and J is TRBJ2-3, with TRBD2 matching over 10 bases. In DNA form, the CDR3 reads TGTGCCAGCAGCTTAATGGGGACTAGCGGCACAGATACGCAGTATTTT. Its translation: CASSLMGTSGTDTQYF. The complete variable domain, with remaining parts taken from reference TRBV13 and TRBJ2-3, reads AAGVIQSPRHLIKEKRETATLKCYPIPRHDTVYWYQQGPGQDPQFLISFYEKMQSDKGSIPDRFSAQQFSDYHSELNMSSLELGDSALYFCASSLMGTSGTDTQYFGPGTRLTVL.